What follows are 31 T cell receptor beta chains derived from one specimen sequenced in a study of Ad26.COV2.S vaccination and SARS-CoV-2 variants. Treatment meaning: some 20 received Ad26.COV2.S at low or high dose, single or two shots; 5 received placebo; per-sample allocation not given. The samples date from day 63 after the first vaccine or placebo injection. Assay used: immunoSEQ multiplex PCR; TCRdb lists only in-frame clones, some missing. This sample has about 350,000 clones, with less than 90% found just once. Sequenced material: peripheral blood, taken in a trial of Ad26.COV2.S vaccine versus placebo. Every receptor here comes from a person between 18 and 65 years old who received the Ad26.COV2.S COVID-19 vaccine or a placebo.

The chain employs TRBV6-2 or TRBV6-3 and TRBJ2-1, with D uncertain. V lost 4 bases, J lost 7 bases, and 8 bases lay in between. This CDR3 is 12 amino acids long. Germline V gene sequence: CDR1 MNHEY, CDR2 SVGEGT. The CDR3 DNA reads as TGTGCCAGCAGTTTCGAATTGAATGAGCAGTTCTTC. This codes for CASSFELNEQFF.

V is TRBV12-2 and J is TRBJ2-7; the table names TRBD1, a call not compared with the DNA. TRBV12-2 has pseudogene status. There are 16 residues in the CDR3. Written as DNA, the CDR3 is TGTGCAAGTCGCTGCCCCAGACAGAAGAGCTCCTACGAGCAGTACTTC. Translated: CASRCPRQKSSYEQYF.

J is TRBJ2-1 and V is TRBV5-8, with 10 bases lining up with TRBD1. Losses at the gene ends were 5 bases for V and 5 bases for J; bases not matched to a gene: 7. Germline V gives CDR1 SGHTS, CDR2 YDEGEE. The CDR3 covers 15 residues. CDR3: CASRGGTGANNEQFF. DNA of the CDR3: TGTGCCAGCAGGGGGGGGACAGGGGCTAACAATGAGCAGTTCTTC.

The chain links TRBV6-4 to TRBJ2-2; TRBD1 matches 7 bases. The CDR3 totals 14 residues. The junction had 2 bases not matched to a gene; V was cut back by 6 bases and J by 1 base. Germline CDR1 is MRHNA and CDR2 is SNTAGT. This CDR3 reads CASRTGRNTGELFF. The CDR3 DNA reads as TGTGCCAGCAGGACAGGGAGGAACACCGGGGAGCTGTTTTTT.

The chain joins TRBV29-1 to TRBJ1-2; the D gene is possibly TRBD1 (6 bases). The germline V and J ends were trimmed by 6 bases and 0 bases, with 14 bases remaining between them. Germline V gene lookup returns CDR1 SQVTM and CDR2 ANQGSEA. This CDR3 is built from 14 residues. DNA for the CDR3: TGCAGCGTGTCACAGGGCTTAGCTAACTATGGCTACACCTTC. Its protein product is CSVSQGLANYGYTF.

This clone was recorded at least ten times. This rearrangement joins TRBV19 to TRBJ1-5; 9 bases align to TRBD1. The J segment lost 2 bases and the V segment lost 5 bases, leaving 10 bases of the junction unmatched. The CDR3 loop spans 17 amino acids. CDR1 LNHDA and CDR2 SQIVND come from the germline V gene (reference sequence). The CDR3: CASSVGYRGRGNQPQHF. CDR3 bases: TGTGCCAGTAGTGTGGGCTACAGGGGGCGAGGCAATCAGCCCCAGCATTTT.

This chain joins TRBV2 and TRBJ1-2, with TRBD1 matching 7 bases. Trimming removed 6 bases from V and 4 bases from J; junction bases left unmatched: 14. The germline gives CDR1 SNHLY, CDR2 FYNNEI. The CDR3 sequence is 16 residues long. Here the CDR3 reads CASRVTTGFKGYGYTF. CDR3 DNA: TGTGCCAGCAGAGTCACGACAGGGTTTAAGGGCTATGGCTACACCTTC.

To note about this clone: Additional DNA sequences in this sample encode the identical CDR3. This rearrangement joins TRBV30 to TRBJ2-7; the D is unclear. With 5 bases removed from V and 2 bases from J, the gap between germline ends came to 7 bases. The CDR3 covers 11 residues. The V gene's germline CDR1 is GTSNPN and CDR2 SVGIG (reference sequence). The CDR3 nucleotides read TGTGCCTGGCGGACGGCCTACGAGCAGTACTTC. Protein: CAWRTAYEQYF.

The chain links TRBV4-3 to TRBJ1-1; possible D gene TRBD1, 5 bases. Between the trimmed V and J ends, which lost 3 bases and 1 base, there was a span of 15 bases. Germline CDR1 and CDR2: LGHNA and YSLEER. This CDR3 spans 16 amino acids. DNA for the CDR3: TGCGCCAGCAGCCATGACCGGGACCTACCGAACACTGAAGCTTTCTTT. Translating gives CASSHDRDLPNTEAFF.

The chain couples TRBV12-3 or TRBV12-4 to TRBJ2-7, with 7 bases aligning to TRBD2. Unmatched junction bases numbered 3, after V lost 1 base and J lost 6 bases. CDR3 length equals 13 residues. Here the CDR3 DNA reads TGTGCCAGCAGTTTAGGACTAGCCTCCGAGCAGTACTTC. Translated, it gives CASSLGLASEQYF.

The rearrangement joins TRBV28 to TRBJ1-1; weak D call: TRBD1 (5 bases). V lost 0 bases, J lost 3 bases, and 11 bases lay in between. The CDR3 consists of 15 residues. Germline CDR1 reads MDHEN; CDR2 reads SYDVKM. Written as DNA, the CDR3 is TGTGCCAGCAGTTTATGGGGGGGAAGGGACACTGAAGCTTTCTTT. The encoded protein is CASSLWGGRDTEAFF.

The J gene is TRBJ2-7, the V gene TRBV28; no reliable D call. Trimming took 5 bases from V and 5 from J, leaving 19 bases between them. Germline assignment: CDR1 MDHEN and CDR2 SYDVKM. This CDR3 has 15 amino acids. CDR3: CASSPGTNKEHEQYF. CDR3 DNA sequence: TGTGCCAGCAGTCCCGGTACAAATAAGGAGCACGAGCAGTACTTC.

The chain combines TRBV12-3 or TRBV12-4 with TRBJ1-2, with no clear D. The CDR3 has 13 amino acids. The V end lost 5 bases, the J end lost 1 base, and 8 bases lay between the germline ends. The CDR3 loop is CASSRPDNYGYTF. The CDR3 DNA sequence: TGTGCCAGCAGTCGGCCTGATAACTATGGCTACACCTTC.

The rearrangement uses TRBV5-6 and TRBJ1-1; 8 bases are a match to TRBD1. In germline, CDR1 is SGHDT, CDR2 YYEEEE. CDR3 size: 16 residues. V shed 3 bases and J 1 base; nucleotides not matched to a gene: 8. The CDR3 DNA is TGTGCCAGCAGCTGGTGGACCGGGACAGGGAACACTGAAGCTTTCTTT. Translated: CASSWWTGTGNTEAFF.

The chain has TRBV11-2 and TRBJ1-1, with D unclear. Trimming removed 0 bases from V and 8 bases from J, with 7 bases in between. This CDR3 is 12 amino acids long. CDR1 is SGHAT, CDR2 FQNNGV, per germline. CDR3 in DNA: TGTGCCAGCAGCTTAGAGGGCATCGAAGCTTTCTTT. It encodes CASSLEGIEAFF.

This chain links TRBV28 with TRBJ2-5, with D uncertain. CDR1 is MDHEN, CDR2 SYDVKM, per germline. This CDR3 is 11 amino acids long. V dropped 3 bases and J dropped 6 bases, with 5 bases sitting between them. The chain's CDR3 is CASSLRQTQYF. The CDR3 region has the DNA TGTGCCAGCAGTTTGAGGCAGACCCAGTACTTC.

This rearrangement joins TRBV28 to TRBJ2-7; TRBD2 aligns across 8 bases. The ends lost 6 bases at V and 6 bases at J; junction bases unmatched: 7. The CDR3 has 13 residues. Looked up from germline, CDR1 is MDHEN and CDR2 is SYDVKM. CDR3 nucleotides: TGTGCCAGCAGACCTGCGGGGGGACGCGAGCAGTACTTC. Translated, it gives CASRPAGGREQYF.

V usage is TRBV27 and J usage is TRBJ2-1; D possibly corresponds to TRBD2 (5 bases). Trimming shortened V by 6 bases and J by 4 bases, and 16 bases separated the two germline ends. Germline values: CDR1 MNHEY, CDR2 SMNVEV (reference sequence). CDR3 size: 15 residues. CDR3: CASRSLASLYNEQFF. The CDR3 nucleotides are TGTGCCAGCAGATCCCTGGCTAGCCTTTACAATGAGCAGTTCTTC.

This clone was found once. The rearrangement links TRBV9 to TRBJ1-5; D ambiguous. This CDR3 has 12 residues. Germline assignment: CDR1 SGDLS and CDR2 YYNGEE. V was pared by 3 bases and J by 5 bases, with 6 bases between. The CDR3 reads CASSDGYQPQHF. The CDR3 region has the DNA TGTGCCAGCAGCGACGGGTATCAGCCCCAGCATTTT.

V is TRBV7-2 and J is TRBJ1-2, with 7 bases fitting TRBD1. This CDR3 region has 13 residues. V shed 2 bases and J 8 bases; nucleotides not matched to a gene: 5. CDR1 is SGHTA and CDR2 is FQGNSA in the germline V gene. This chain's CDR3 is CASSLQGVGGYTF. The CDR3 DNA sequence: TGTGCCAGCAGCTTACAGGGGGTAGGCGGCTACACCTTC.

This clone was detected a few times. The chain uses TRBV18 and TRBJ2-1; 10 bases align to TRBD2. CDR3 length: 16 amino acids. The junction had 7 bases not matched to a gene; V was cut back by 3 bases and J by 5 bases. Germline loops: CDR1 KGHSH, CDR2 LQKENI. As DNA, the CDR3 is TGTGCCAGCTCACCCCGGCTAGCGGGGGCCGACAATGAGCAGTTCTTC. This sequence encodes CASSPRLAGADNEQFF.

The CDR3 nucleotides are TGTGCCAGCAGTGGGGGTGGCCTTCTAGCCAAAAACATTCAGTACTTC. The encoded protein is CASSGGGLLAKNIQYF. The V and J genes are TRBV2 and TRBJ2-4; no firm D call. This CDR3 has 16 amino acids. V was clipped by 4 bases and J by 0 bases, with 13 bases between them. Germline loops: CDR1 SNHLY, CDR2 FYNNEI.

The chain combines TRBV9 with TRBJ1-3; TRBD1 matches at 10 bases. Germline assignment: CDR1 SGDLS and CDR2 YYNGEE. The CDR3 contains 15 residues. The V and J ends lost 3 bases and 5 bases, in that order; junction bases with no gene match: 5. The CDR3 protein is CASSGQGAVRNTIYF. The CDR3, as DNA: TGTGCCAGCAGCGGACAGGGGGCTGTTAGAAACACCATATATTTT. The whole variable domain, remainder taken from reference TRBV9 and TRBJ1-3, is DSGVTQTPKHLITATGQRVTLRCSPRSGDLSVYWYQQSLDQGLQFLIQYYNGEERAKGNILERFSAQQFPDLHSELNLSSLELGDSALYFCASSGQGAVRNTIYFGEGSWLTVV.

This clone was detected a few times. The V and J genes are TRBV6-1 and TRBJ1-4; tentative D call: TRBD1 (5 bases). Per germline, CDR1 MNHNS and CDR2 SASEGT. The CDR3 contains 16 residues. V lost 0 bases and J 2 bases, leaving 10 bases between the germline ends. Here the CDR3 reads CASSEARGATNEKLFF. Written as DNA, the CDR3 is TGTGCCAGCAGTGAAGCGCGAGGGGCTACTAATGAAAAACTGTTTTTT.

V and J are TRBV5-5 and TRBJ1-5, with 11 bases aligning to TRBD1. This CDR3 spans 19 amino acids. Germline V CDR1 and CDR2: SGHKS, YYEKEE (reference sequence). Trimming took 2 bases from V and 0 from J; bases not matched to a gene: 10. The CDR3 nucleotides are TGTGCCAGCAGCTTTAGTGGGACAGGGGGAACGGATAGCAATCAGCCCCAGCATTTT. It specifies CASSFSGTGGTDSNQPQHF.

This chain joins TRBV19 and TRBJ2-2; a possible D gene is TRBD1 (5 bases). Germline V lookup: CDR1 LNHDA, CDR2 SQIVND (reference sequence). With 3 bases removed from V and 5 bases from J, the gap between germline ends came to 7 bases. CDR3 length equals 13 residues. CDR3 region: CASSIQGTGELFF. CDR3 coding DNA: TGTGCCAGTAGTATCCAGGGAACCGGGGAGCTGTTTTTT.

The chain's CDR3 is CASSYSYQETQYF. CDR3 nucleotide sequence: TGCGCCAGCAGCTATTCATACCAAGAGACCCAGTACTTC. This rearrangement joins TRBV5-1 to TRBJ2-5; D uncertain. The V gene's germline CDR1 is SGHRS and CDR2 YFSETQ. The CDR3 is 13 amino acids. V gave up 3 bases and J gave up 0 bases, with 6 bases separating them.

This chain uses TRBV5-4 with TRBJ1-3, with TRBD1 identical over 8 bases. Trimming cost V 3 bases and J 4 bases; bases outside gene matches: 12. The CDR3 is 17 amino acids. Per the germline V gene, CDR1 is SGHNT and CDR2 is YYREEE (reference sequence). The CDR3 DNA follows: TGTGCCAGCAGCTCCGGGGTGGGACAGGCGAACGGAAACACCATATATTTT. Encoded protein: CASSSGVGQANGNTIYF.

The chain uses TRBV19 and TRBJ2-6; TRBD2 might be the D (5 bases). The CDR3 loop spans 17 amino acids. Germline V gives CDR1 LNHDA, CDR2 SQIVND (reference sequence). The germline V and J ends were trimmed by 0 bases and 2 bases, with 11 bases remaining between them. This chain's CDR3 is CASSIDLLRAGANVLTF. In DNA, the CDR3 is TGTGCCAGTAGTATAGATCTATTGAGGGCTGGGGCCAACGTCCTGACTTTC.

In nucleotides, the CDR3 is TGTGCCAGCTCTGCGGTCCTAGCGGGAGGAGATACGCAGTATTTT. Protein product: CASSAVLAGGDTQYF. The V call is TRBV2, the J call TRBJ2-3; the match to TRBD2 covers 11 bases. Germline lookup yields CDR1 SNHLY and CDR2 FYNNEI. CDR3 size: 15 residues. Germline trimming cut 8 bases from V and 5 bases from J; bases unmatched to any gene: 9.

This chain joins TRBV29-1 and TRBJ2-1; tentatively, D is TRBD1 or TRBD2 (5 bases each). V shed 3 bases and J shed 4 bases, with 7 bases lying between them. Germline CDR1 reads SQVTM; CDR2 reads ANQGSEA. This CDR3 comprises 12 residues. CDR3 in amino acids: CSVDREYNEQFF. The CDR3 nucleotides are TGCAGCGTTGACAGGGAGTACAATGAGCAGTTCTTC.